This note documents a single T cell receptor (beta chain) sequence. Its binding antigen is unknown. This sample stems from a study of cytomegalovirus exposure and HLA in healthy donors (dated by TCRdb to 2015 to 2018). Notes on the research overall: An earlier analysis of approximately 600 of the donors reported about 250 Gb of sequence data and about 100 million unique TCR beta sequences from 150 million to 200 million T cells. An early release that covered some 630 HLA-typed donors contained approximately 290 gigabases of sequencing data and 75 million to 100 million unique TCR sequences. Of the roughly 400 genotyped donors, approximately 83% fell in the genetic ancestry cluster associated with self-reported Caucasian donors. The study aimed to test whether cataloging public T cell receptors could reveal signatures of past pathogen exposure. The study used immunosequencing to profile the T cell repertoires of about 670 subjects and linked those repertoires to cytomegalovirus serostatus. In addition to the first cohort of around 670 subjects, a separate validation cohort of under 150 different subjects was used. To predict cytomegalovirus infection status, the study combined high-throughput TCR immunosequencing, statistical association of individual TCRs with disease status, and machine learning. To study patterns of TCR occurrence, a later analysis re-analyzed previously published TCR beta repertoires from 700 or so donors and added high-resolution HLA genotyping. Rather than using new phenotypic data, the later analysis identified candidate immune exposures from TCR beta sequences and from how often those sequences occurred across donors. In an earlier analysis of 500 to 650 of the donors, high-throughput TCR beta sequencing was used to judge whether each TCR beta V gene segment behaved as functional or pseudogenic. Donor age, sex, ethnicity and CMV serostatus were compiled alongside the repertoire data. Genome-wide SNP genotypes for about 65% of the roughly 670 donors were used in a later genetic analysis, which treated that subset as a discovery cohort. Every repertoire in the discovery cohort had been generated on one and the same sequencing platform. Class I and class II HLA loci were covered by the typing at four-digit resolution. The number of donors typed differed by locus, with 629-630 for A, B, C, DRB1 and DQB1, around 500 for DQA1, about 610 for DPA1, and 472 for DPB1. A handful of DR-DQ haplotypes were handled as single units for association and clustering because linkage in the cohort was strong. Among about 360 genotyped donors of the cohort, an average of roughly 240,000 unique TCR beta nucleotide sequences were sequenced per donor, approximately 20% of them non-productive.

CDR1 MGHRA and CDR2 YSYEKL were looked up in the germline V gene. Clipping removes 3 bases from V and 6 bases from J, with 12 as the unmatched junction base count. There are 16 amino acids in the CDR3, from cysteine to phenylalanine inclusive. Just CDR3 DNA is preserved here, 48 bases in frame from base 1. Broader findings and caveats from the paper: Specific HLA alleles were associated with roughly 16,000 TCR beta sequences at a false discovery rate of 0.05 in a later analysis. According to the authors, the approach could potentially be generalized to other disease states and immunological phenotypes. Because counts were too low, 15 to 20 rarely observed V segments, including chromosome 9 orphons, were excluded from the earlier analysis of 587 of the donors. In an earlier analysis of 587 of the donors, most TCR beta V segments appeared in productive rearrangements about 90% or about 30% of the time, broadly matching IMGT annotations. Correlated functional status among segregating V segments might reflect linkage disequilibrium, but an unknown experimental factor could not be ruled out. A further reported finding was that TCR beta sequences accurately predicted the HLA-A and HLA-B alleles for most subjects in the first cohort. Assigning TCR associations to individual alleles was difficult when HLA alleles, especially DR and DQ, strongly co-occurred. The 87-base-pair reads could not distinguish some IMGT-functional V segments, including TRBV6-2 and TRBV6-3, so those segments were excluded. Roughly uniform sequencing depth across donors was assumed in presence/absence analyses, although this assumption may not hold. In a later analysis, the rate of TCR association differed among HLA loci, with DRB1 alleles having the most associated TCRs and HLA-C alleles having the fewest. In this cohort, only TCR beta chains were sequenced, and detectable features were limited by the absence of alpha or paired-chain data. A total of fewer than 200 TCR beta chains were listed by the study as associated with cytomegalovirus. A later analysis found that most CMV-associated TCR beta chains appeared HLA-restricted, with HLA associations seemingly driven largely by CMV exposure. In vitro tests confirmed that a few of the cytomegalovirus-associated TCR beta chains recognize cytomegalovirus antigens. Several of the top co-occurrence clusters appeared to be linked to parvovirus B19, influenza, CMV and Epstein-Barr virus, according to a later analysis. Because HLA typing was unavailable for some donors at each locus, only the typed subset was used in association tests. Most TCR sequences were observed very rarely across donors, whereas some public TCRs were present in many individuals. CMV serostatus was the only immune exposure information available for the cohort. Compared with the approximately 710-donor mean, donors in an Asian-associated ancestry cluster had fewer N-insertions in productive TCRs, according to a later genetic analysis. In a later analysis, HLA-associated TCR beta chains showed more clonal expansion and lower generation probabilities than non-associated chains that were equally common. The classifier was reported to diagnose cytomegalovirus status with high specificity and sensitivity in both the original and validation cohorts. V-gene and J-gene trimming of TCR beta chains was associated with a missense DCLRE1C variant in a later genetic analysis, and the association was replicated in an independent cohort. The sequencing pipeline was judged likely to have produced a cluster of highly shared sequence variants as a technical artifact.

In total, 666 healthy bone marrow donors made up the cohort. At the time of sampling, all cohort members were nominally healthy, though unrecorded immune exposures were likely present. The donor tested CMV seronegative and was one of the 352 seronegative cohort members. Every donor gave a peripheral blood sample, and the peripheral blood mononuclear cells from that sample were used for TCR beta sequencing. Genomic DNA was extracted from the blood cell samples with the Qiagen DNeasy Blood Extraction Kit. Libraries were prepared through the immunoSEQ multiplex PCR assay. For the multiplex PCR, a mixture combining 60 forward primers for TCR Vbeta segments and 13 reverse primers for TCR Jbeta segments was used. The CDR3 region of rearranged TCR beta genes was amplified from genomic DNA by a multiplex PCR assay. The amplified TCR beta libraries were sequenced on the Illumina HiSeq System as 87-base-pair reads. Per the original workflow: A later analysis tallied 75 million to 95 million unique TCR beta chains across the 660 or so repertoires, and approximately 12 million of those chains were shared by two or more donors. A nearest-neighbor algorithm error-corrected the raw reads and collapsed the reads into unique sequences, merging closely related sequences to remove PCR and sequencing errors. V, D and J gene segments were assigned by aligning CDR3 sequences to IMGT reference sequences. For a sequence to be retained, a match of at least six nucleotides to both a V gene segment and a J gene segment was required. A rearrangement was called productive if the CDR3 had no stop codons and remained in frame with V and J, and every other rearrangement was called non-productive. CDR3 was defined by IMGT convention, running from the second conserved V-encoded cysteine to the conserved J-encoded phenylalanine. Sequences without an unambiguous match to a single V gene segment were excluded from the earlier analysis of 587 of the donors. An earlier analysis of a few hundred of the donors called V segments functional above 56.7% productive rearrangements and segregating when the between-donor standard deviation exceeded 5%. A statistical classification framework was built to diagnose cytomegalovirus status from the catalog of TCR beta chain sequences. In a later analysis, TCR nucleotide sequences were compared against IMGT/GENE-DB human TR gene sequences so that V and J genes could be assigned. Using the TCRdist pipeline, a later analysis assigned CDR3 sequences along with most-parsimonious VDJ recombination scenarios. In a later analysis, every TCR beta chain was defined by the combination of its CDR3 amino acid sequence and its V-gene family, and reads without a unique V-gene family were dropped. As a way to deal with suspected cross-contamination and a sequencing artifact, a later analysis dropped under 600 nucleotide sequences that were highly shared and had low generation probability. For each public chain, a later analysis derived a clonal expansion index from normalized ranks of inferred template counts within each repertoire. In a later analysis, generation probabilities were computed with a VDJ recombination model fitted to out-of-frame rearrangements, and the resulting probabilities were checked against IGoR. Hypergeometric tests were used in a later analysis to score TCR-TCR, TCR-HLA and TCR-CMV co-occurrence, with a repertoire-size bias correction applied to the TCR pairs. In a later analysis, false discovery rates were estimated by permuting HLA or CMV assignments 20 times. In a later analysis, co-occurring TCRs were grouped using DBSCAN, and TCRdist sequence similarity was added for clustering within HLA-allele-positive subsets. Repertoires with fewer than 30,000 or more than 120,000 public chains were left out of co-occurrence clustering, as were four to six repertoires with anomalous nucleotide sharing. In its TCRdb copy, this immuneACCESS table keeps in-frame sequences only and misses some clones. Where compared with another copy, unresolved V genes explain less than half of these, and the others have no known cause. The DNA was the basis for D and trimming; V, J and clone size are from that table. This sample's records show about 110,000 clones. Together, the top ten hold approximately 0.6% of the sample.

Source material: PBMCs. The chain joins TRBV4-1 to TRBJ2-7; 9 bases in the middle match TRBD1. This receptor was taken from a man aged 45 to 65 in good health and CMV-seronegative. The nucleotide sequence is given as TGCGCCAGCAGCCAGGATTCCGGGACAGGGACGGTCGAGCAGTACTTC. Translated, it gives CASSQDSGTGTVEQYF.